This T cell receptor (beta chain) was retrieved from a study of blood T cell repertoires in COVID-19. Study overall: The analysed material was cDNA or gDNA that came from T cells, B-cell-depleted T cells, or PBMCs.

The table lists this clone with a few counts. The table came from immunoSEQ multiplex PCR; TCRdb's copy has only in-frame clones and leaves some out. The repertoire consists of around 250,000 clones, with over 80% occurring once and the leading ten covering over 2.5%. This CDR3 spans 13 amino acids. V gave up 5 bases and J gave up 5 bases, with 11 bases separating them. Germline V lookup: CDR1 SGHTA, CDR2 FQGNSA. Sequenced: PBMCs or T cells enriched from blood (not recorded which). V and J are TRBV7-2 and TRBJ2-3; D call uncertain. This TCR derives from a woman aged 40 to 49 who had been exposed to COVID-19. In DNA form, the CDR3 reads TGTGCCAGCAGCCAATCCCCGGGAGATACGCAGTATTTT. Protein sequence: CASSQSPGDTQYF.